This T cell receptor beta chain was recorded in a study of blood T cells in healthy people across ages. Study outcomes and limitations: Long-lived donors exceeded aged donors in naive CD4+ cells and diversity. Observed TCR beta diversity showed a strong correlation with the percentage of naive T cells as measured by flow cytometry.

It was with a sample-barcoded 5' primer and a J-beta primer mix that a second PCR of about 7 to 12 cycles was run. TCRdb reanalysed the 5' RACE reads using MiXCR and keeps one entry per CDR3 protein. Of hundreds of thousands of distinct CDR3 sequences listed, roughly 64% are singletons. This clonotype showed up just a few times. Its antigen is as yet unknown. This CDR3 has 15 amino acids. V lost 2 bases to trimming and J lost 3 bases, with 14 bases between them. The total RNA that was extracted per sample amounted to at least 6 micrograms. Material: blood. This sequence originates from a man aged 25 to 45 in good health. This chain joins TRBV12-3 or TRBV12-4 and TRBJ2-7; tentative D call: TRBD1 (6 bases). The CDR3 nucleotides read TGTGCCAGCAGTTTAAGAGGACAGCGCTACTACGAGCAGTACTTC. Protein: CASSLRGQRYYEQYF.